This TCR beta chain was observed in a study of identical twins. Each donor (without exception) was a healthy Caucasian. Trimming shortened V by 2 bases and J by 0 bases, and 13 bases separated the two germline ends. The CDR3 loop spans 17 amino acids. The germline gives CDR1 SGHVS, CDR2 FQNEAQ. TCRdb re-called the 5' RACE reads with MiXCR, one entry per CDR3 protein. The repertoire holds around 1.7 million distinct CDR3 sequences, with 32% as singletons. The sequenced sample was cord blood. The TCR sequence derives from a newborn girl in good health. The chain uses TRBV7-8 and TRBJ1-4; D is unresolved. The CDR3 here is CASSLRRLSATNEKLFF. CDR3 sequence (DNA): TGTGCCAGCAGCTTACGGAGGCTCTCGGCAACTAATGAAAAACTGTTTTTT.